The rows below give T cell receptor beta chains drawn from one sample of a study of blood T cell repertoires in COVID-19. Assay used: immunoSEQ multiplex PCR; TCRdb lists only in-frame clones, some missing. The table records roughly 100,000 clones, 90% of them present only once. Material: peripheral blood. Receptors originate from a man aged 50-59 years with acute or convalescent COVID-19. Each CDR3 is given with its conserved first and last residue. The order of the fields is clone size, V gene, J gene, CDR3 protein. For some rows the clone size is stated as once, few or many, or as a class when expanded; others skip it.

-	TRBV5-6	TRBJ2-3	CASKLAGGTYTQYF
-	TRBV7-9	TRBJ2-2	CASSFSGTVRNTGELFF
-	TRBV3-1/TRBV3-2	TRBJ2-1	CASSQASGSSYNEQFF
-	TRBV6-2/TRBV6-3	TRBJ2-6	CASSYIDSGANVLTF
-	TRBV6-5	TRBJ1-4	CASTRWGQENEKLFF
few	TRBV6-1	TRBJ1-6	CASSEWQEGNSPLHF
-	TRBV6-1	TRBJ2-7	CASSEQTGGGNEQYF
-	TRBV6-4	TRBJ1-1	CASSDSGDRNTEAFF
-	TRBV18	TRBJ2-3	CASSPTGGRFATQYF
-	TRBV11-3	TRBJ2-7	CASSLVIGNPYF
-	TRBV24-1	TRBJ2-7	CATSDGRTIIYEQYF
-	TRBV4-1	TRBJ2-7	CASSQRTGVYEQYF
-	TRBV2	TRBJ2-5	CASMERRQETQYF
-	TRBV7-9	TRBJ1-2	CASSLAAGSNYGYTF
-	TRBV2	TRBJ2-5	CASSLTRVTQETQYF
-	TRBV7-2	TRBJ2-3	CASSQDGADTQYF
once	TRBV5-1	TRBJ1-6	CASSVSGTGDSPLHF
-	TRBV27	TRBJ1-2	CASSFSRTAQNYGYTF
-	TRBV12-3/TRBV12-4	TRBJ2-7	CASSLSSREQYF
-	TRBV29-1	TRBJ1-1	CSVTYSGDTEAFF
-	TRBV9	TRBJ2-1	CASSARGLTVYNEQFF
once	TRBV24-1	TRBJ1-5	CATSDYGNQPQHF
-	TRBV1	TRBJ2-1	CTSSQRLAGSFF
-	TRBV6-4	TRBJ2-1	CASSESMRYNEQFF
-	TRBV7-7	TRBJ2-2	CASSSEDSSTGELFF
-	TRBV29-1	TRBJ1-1	CSVDYRGATEAFF
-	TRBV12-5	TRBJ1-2	CASGLVPLSWASERYTF
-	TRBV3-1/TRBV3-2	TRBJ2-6	CARPTRRPFSSGANVLTF
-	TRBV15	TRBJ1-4	CATSMGGSNEKLFF
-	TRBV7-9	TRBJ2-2	CATPRGRRYNTGELFF
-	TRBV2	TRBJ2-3	CASSDYEGEATDTQYF
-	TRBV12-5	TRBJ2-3	CASGWNPRASGRGLSTDTQYF
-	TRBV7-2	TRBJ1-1	CASSADMNTEAFF
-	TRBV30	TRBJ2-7	CAWSRGQPYEQYF
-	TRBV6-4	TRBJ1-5	CASRGAVPRSNQPQHF
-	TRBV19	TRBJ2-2	CASSIAGGSATGELFF
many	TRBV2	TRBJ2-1	CASSDGLAGPNEQFF
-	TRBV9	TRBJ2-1	CASSVTSGSLSSYNEQFF
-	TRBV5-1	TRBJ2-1	CASSLVTSGMGSEQFF
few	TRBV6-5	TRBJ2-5	CASSSPRTAETQYF
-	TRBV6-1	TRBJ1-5	CASSGAPGTGLLNQPQHF
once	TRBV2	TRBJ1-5	CASSLRGNQPQHF
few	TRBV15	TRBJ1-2	CATSRDTGHDGYTF
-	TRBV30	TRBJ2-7	CAWRQGLEQYF
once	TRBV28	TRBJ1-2	CAISRGPYGYTF
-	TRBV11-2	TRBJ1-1	CASSLGSGNTEAFF
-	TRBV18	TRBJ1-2	CASSPPTGLYGYTF
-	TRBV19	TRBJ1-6	CASSTGQEESNSPLHF
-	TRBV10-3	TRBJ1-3	CAISERGSGNTIYF
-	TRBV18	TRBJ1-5	CASSPDRGGPQPQHF
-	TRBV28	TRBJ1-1	CASRSGGARNTEAFF
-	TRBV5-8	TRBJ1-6	CASSYRGRDSPLHF
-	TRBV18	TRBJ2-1	CASSPLPYTDNEQFF
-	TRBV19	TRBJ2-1	CASSTKYEQFF
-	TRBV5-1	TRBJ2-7	CASSGDNEYEQYF
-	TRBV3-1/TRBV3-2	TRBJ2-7	CASTQRLVPPYEQYF